The next 3 T cell receptor beta chains were all read from a single sample in a study of technical replicates of blood from a handful of donors. Clones were read by immunoSEQ multiplex PCR, and TCRdb kept only the in-frame ones, dropping some. Of tens of thousands of clones in the sample, about 95% are singletons; the top ten hold 3%. What was sequenced was PBMCs. The receptor set was obtained from a human donor in good health. Some clones in this sample may be carry-over from other donors' samples.

The CDR3 DNA sequence: TGTGCCAGCAGCTTAAACGGGGGGGATTACAATGAGCAGTTCTTC. Its protein product is CASSLNGGDYNEQFF. V is TRBV7-3 and J is TRBJ2-1; 8 bases align to TRBD2. V lost 1 base and J lost 4; bases outside the gene matches: 3. Germline CDR1 SGHTA, CDR2 FQGTGA. This CDR3 has 15 amino acids.

V usage is TRBV9 and J usage is TRBJ2-5; 8 bases fit TRBD1. This CDR3 region has 14 residues. Germline values: CDR1 SGDLS, CDR2 YYNGEE. Germline trimming cut 0 bases from V and 7 bases from J; bases unmatched to any gene: 5. The CDR3 sequence is CASSVDTGGGTQYF. CDR3 sequence (DNA): TGTGCCAGCAGCGTAGATACAGGGGGTGGGACCCAGTACTTC.

J is TRBJ2-5 and V is TRBV5-1; TRBD2 matches at 9 bases. Per the germline V gene, CDR1 is SGHRS and CDR2 is YFSETQ. There are 13 residues in the CDR3. Losses at the gene ends were 4 bases for V and 5 bases for J; bases not matched to a gene: 3. As DNA, the CDR3 is TGCGCCAGCAGCGCGGGACTAGCCGAGACCCAGTACTTC. Encoded protein: CASSAGLAETQYF.